This entry lists 17 T cell receptor beta chains sequenced from one sample in a study of T-cell memory formation after mild COVID-19. MiXCR, applied by TCRdb to the 5' RACE reads, yields one record per CDR3 protein. Among 410,000 or so distinct CDR3 sequences listed, around a quarter were seen once. The sequenced sample was PBMCs or a T cell subset sorted from them (not recorded which). These receptors came from an adult woman who had mild COVID-19 (a few samples of this study predate the infection). Cell type and time point are not known.

The chain uses TRBV12-3 or TRBV12-4 and TRBJ2-1; TRBD1 matches at 7 bases. The CDR3 is made up of 13 amino acids. V lost 6 bases and J lost 6; bases outside the gene matches: 5. The CDR3 here is CASSWDSINEQFF. The DNA for the CDR3 is TGTGCCAGCAGCTGGGACAGTATCAATGAGCAGTTCTTC.

V is TRBV7-8 and J is TRBJ2-3; D is unresolved. Germline-derived CDR1 and CDR2 are SGHVS and FQNEAQ. V was clipped by 5 bases and J by 0 bases, with 21 bases between them. The CDR3 has 18 residues. CDR3 in amino acids: CASSLNLRRGASTDTQYF. In DNA form, the CDR3 reads TGTGCCAGCAGCCTCAACCTACGGAGAGGAGCAAGCACAGATACGCAGTATTTT.

The chain uses TRBV7-9 and TRBJ1-6; D gene ambiguous. The CDR3 is 14 residues long. V was trimmed by 0 bases and J by 10 bases, leaving 10 bases between them. Germline V gives CDR1 SEHNR, CDR2 FQNEAQ (reference sequence). This chain's CDR3 is CASSLAGRTSPLHF. CDR3 nucleotide sequence: TGTGCCAGCAGCTTAGCAGGGCGTACCTCACCCCTCCACTTT.

This clonotype was observed a handful of times. The V gene is TRBV5-1, the J gene TRBJ2-5; D gene ambiguous. The CDR3 has 11 amino acids. V lost 6 bases and J 3 bases, leaving 6 bases between the germline ends. The germline V gene has CDR1 SGHRS and CDR2 YFSETQ. The CDR3: CASTLEETQYF. The CDR3 nucleotides are TGCGCCAGCACCCTCGAAGAGACCCAGTACTTC.

The V and J genes are TRBV6-5 and TRBJ2-2, with TRBD1 as a possible D gene (7 bases). V was shortened by 0 bases and J by 4 bases, with 12 bases between the two germline ends. Germline CDR1 reads MNHEY; CDR2 reads SVGAGI. The CDR3 length is 16 residues. CDR3 sequence (DNA): TGTGCCAGCAGTTACTCTCAGGGGGGAACCACCGGGGAGCTGTTTTTT. Residues: CASSYSQGGTTGELFF.

This chain joins TRBV6-1 and TRBJ2-3; TRBD2 aligns across 9 bases. With V trimmed by 4 bases and J by 4 bases, 12 bases remained unmatched. Germline V gene sequence: CDR1 MNHNS, CDR2 SASEGT. The CDR3 extends over 17 amino acids. The CDR3 is CASSGGGGAKRSDTQYF. As DNA, the CDR3 is TGTGCCAGCAGTGGGGGCGGGGGGGCTAAGAGGTCAGATACGCAGTATTTT.

The chain is built from TRBV3-1 and TRBJ1-2; 9 nucleotides line up with TRBD1. Trimming took 9 bases from V and 6 from J; bases not matched to a gene: 8. This CDR3 has 13 amino acids. Germline values: CDR1 LGHDT, CDR2 YNNKEL (reference sequence). The CDR3, as DNA: TGTGCCAGTTTCGGGACAGGGATTGATGGCTACACCTTC. Its translation: CASFGTGIDGYTF.

This clonotype was recorded a few times. The J gene is TRBJ2-3, the V gene TRBV11-2; D unresolved. CDR3 size: 15 residues. The germline CDR1 and CDR2 sequences are SGHAT and FQNNGV. V shed 5 bases and J shed 1 base, with 13 bases lying between them. The CDR3 nucleotides are TGTGCCAGCAGCCTCAGTTCGCTCCGCACAGATACGCAGTATTTT. Protein product: CASSLSSLRTDTQYF.

The V gene is TRBV5-5, the J gene TRBJ2-7; the match to TRBD2 covers 9 bases. CDR1 is SGHKS, CDR2 YYEKEE, per germline (reference sequence). V lost 4 bases and J lost 1; bases outside the gene matches: 6. The CDR3 has 15 residues. This CDR3 reads CASSVGLAISYEQYF. CDR3 coding DNA: TGTGCCAGCAGCGTCGGACTAGCGATTTCCTACGAGCAGTACTTC.

This chain links TRBV11-2 with TRBJ2-7; no clear D gene. The CDR3 runs to 16 residues. Germline CDR1 and CDR2: SGHAT and FQNNGV. Trimming removed 1 base at V and 0 bases at J, with 13 bases between. In nucleotides, the CDR3 is TGTGCCAGCAGCTTAGGAGCAAGTTCAAGCTCCTACGAGCAGTACTTC. Translated: CASSLGASSSSYEQYF.

The chain joins TRBV2 to TRBJ2-7; perhaps TRBD2 as D (5 bases). The CDR3 has 15 amino acids. CDR1 and CDR2 from the germline V gene are SNHLY and FYNNEI. V was trimmed by 2 bases and J by 5 bases, leaving 16 bases between them. The CDR3 loop reads CASSEFGNSFDEQYF. The CDR3 DNA follows: TGTGCCAGCAGTGAATTCGGGAACTCCTTCGACGAGCAGTACTTC.

The chain couples TRBV27 to TRBJ2-3, with D hard to call. CDR3 length: 13 amino acids. Trimming cost V 4 bases and J 2 bases, with 7 bases left between them. Looked up from germline, CDR1 is MNHEY and CDR2 is SMNVEV (reference sequence). The CDR3 sequence is CASSYTPTDTQYF. The DNA of the CDR3 is TGTGCCAGCAGTTACACGCCCACAGATACGCAGTATTTT.

In its sample, this clonotype was seen a few times. The genes are TRBV18 and TRBJ2-3, with D unresolved. CDR1 and CDR2 (germline): KGHSH, LQKENI. The V end lost 0 bases, the J end lost 0 bases, and 7 bases lay between the germline ends. The CDR3 is 15 amino acids. CDR3 protein: CASSPPPTSTDTQYF. DNA of the CDR3: TGTGCCAGCTCACCACCTCCTACTAGCACAGATACGCAGTATTTT.

The chain joins TRBV5-1 to TRBJ2-5; D remains unclear. The CDR3 has 13 amino acids. The V end lost 0 bases, the J end lost 3 bases, and 6 bases lay between the germline ends. CDR1 and CDR2 from the germline V gene are SGHRS and YFSETQ. CDR3 residues: CASSLESEETQYF. The CDR3 DNA is TGCGCCAGCAGCTTGGAGTCAGAAGAGACCCAGTACTTC.

There are a few counts of this clonotype. The chain employs TRBV12-3 or TRBV12-4 and TRBJ1-2, with unresolved D. The CDR3 is made up of 12 amino acids. V lost 6 bases and J 4 bases, leaving 9 bases between the germline ends. The CDR3 DNA is TGTGCCAGCAGCGAGCGAAGCTATGGCTACACCTTC. Amino acids: CASSERSYGYTF.

This chain uses TRBV19 with TRBJ2-3; D unresolved. Per the germline V gene, CDR1 is LNHDA and CDR2 is SQIVND (reference sequence). V was pared by 0 bases and J by 5 bases, with 0 bases between. The CDR3 totals 11 residues. In DNA form, the CDR3 reads TGTGCCAGTAGTATAGAAGATACGCAGTATTTT. Protein product: CASSIEDTQYF. The complete variable domain, with remaining parts taken from reference TRBV19 and TRBJ2-3, reads DGGITQSPKYLFRKEGQNVTLSCEQNLNHDAMYWYRQDPGQGLRLIYYSQIVNDFQKGDIAEGYSVSREKKESFPLTVTSAQKNPTAFYLCASSIEDTQYFGPGTRLTVL.

This clonotype turned up a few times. This sequence joins TRBV9 and TRBJ2-1; 7 bases are shared with TRBD1. The CDR3 loop spans 16 amino acids. Germline loops: CDR1 SGDLS, CDR2 YYNGEE. J gave up 9 bases and V 4 bases, and 16 bases lay outside the gene matches. Written as DNA, the CDR3 is TGTGCCAGCAGCCCAGCCTTCGGACAGGTCGTCGGTGAGCAGTTCTTC. This translates into CASSPAFGQVVGEQFF.